Below are 19 T cell receptor beta chains sequenced from a single sample in a study of response to subunit inactivated influenza vaccine. Via MiXCR, TCRdb re-called the RT-PCR reads, giving one row per CDR3 protein. This table has roughly 780,000 distinct CDR3 sequences, around 20% appearing once. The sequencing used PBMCs from blood, collected roughly 5 days after vaccination. The source of these receptors is a man aged 50 or older who received an inactivated influenza vaccine.

The genes are TRBV19 and TRBJ2-1; D is unresolved. The CDR3 has 16 amino acids. V lost 1 base and J lost 1, with 11 bases in between. CDR1 is LNHDA and CDR2 is SQIVND in the germline V gene (reference sequence). CDR3 sequence (DNA): TGTGCCAGTAGTATAGGCCAGCTTAAGTCCTACAATGAGCAGTTCTTC. It encodes CASSIGQLKSYNEQFF.

CDR3 sequence (DNA): TGTGCCAGCAGTGAAAACAGGGGTGGAAACACCATATATTTT. Translation gives CASSENRGGNTIYF. The J gene is TRBJ1-3, the V gene TRBV25-1; 7 bases are a match to TRBD1. Germline V CDR1 and CDR2: MGHDK, SYGVNS. V lost 2 bases and J lost 3; bases outside the gene matches: 1. The CDR3 sequence is 14 residues long.

This clonotype was seen a handful of times. V gene TRBV6-1 combines with J gene TRBJ1-4, with a weak D call TRBD1 (5 bases). The CDR3 length is 15 residues. Trimming removed 5 bases at V and 4 bases at J, with 14 bases between. The V gene's germline CDR1 is MNHNS and CDR2 SASEGT. The CDR3 loop is CASSPEGLVNEKLFF. The CDR3 DNA follows: TGTGCCAGCAGTCCCGAGGGGCTCGTTAATGAAAAACTGTTTTTT.

The chain uses TRBV19 and TRBJ1-5, with 7 bases aligning to TRBD1. CDR3 length: 12 amino acids. V lost 7 bases to trimming and J lost 6 bases; unmatched junction nucleotides: 3. Per the germline V gene, CDR1 is LNHDA and CDR2 is SQIVND (reference sequence). CDR3 nucleotides: TGTGCCAGTACGGAGGGGGCTCAGCCCCAGCATTTT. Translating it yields CASTEGAQPQHF.

This rearrangement joins TRBV18 to TRBJ1-2, with a possible D match to TRBD1 (5 bases). The V end lost 6 bases, the J end lost 6 bases, and 17 bases lay between the germline ends. CDR3 length equals 14 residues. The V gene's germline CDR1 is KGHSH and CDR2 LQKENI. In DNA, the CDR3 is TGTGCCAGCTCGCTCAGCCGGGAGGGGAATGGCTACACCTTC. Protein: CASSLSREGNGYTF.

V usage is TRBV9 and J usage is TRBJ1-5, with D hard to call. The V gene lost 0 bases and the J gene lost 5 bases, with 6 bases spanning the gap. The germline gives CDR1 SGDLS, CDR2 YYNGEE. CDR3 length: 13 residues. The CDR3 region is CASSVDVYQPQHF. CDR3 DNA: TGTGCCAGCAGCGTAGACGTGTATCAGCCCCAGCATTTT.

The rearrangement links TRBV28 to TRBJ2-1; D is unclear. The germline V gene encodes CDR1 MDHEN and CDR2 SYDVKM. V lost 6 bases to trimming and J lost 9 bases, with 21 bases between them. The CDR3 consists of 15 residues. CDR3 sequence: CASSKGQVVSSEQFF. CDR3 coding DNA: TGTGCCAGCAGCAAGGGCCAGGTAGTTTCCAGTGAGCAGTTCTTC.

This clonotype was observed a few times. The chain recombines TRBV4-1 with TRBJ2-7; D gene uncertain. This CDR3 region has 14 residues. Per the germline V gene, CDR1 is MGHRA and CDR2 is YSYEKL. The V end lost 8 bases, the J end lost 4 bases, and 18 bases lay between the germline ends. CDR3 sequence: CASSSNTAGYEQYF. The CDR3 DNA sequence: TGCGCCAGCTCCTCAAACACCGCTGGGTACGAGCAGTACTTC.

Points on this clonotype: Mismatch with germline at one junction end may stem from a read error. V and J are TRBV12-3 or TRBV12-4 and TRBJ2-6, with D possibly TRBD2 on 5 matching bases. The CDR3 consists of 12 residues. CDR3: CASSSGVNVLTF. CDR3 nucleotides: TGTGCCAGCAGTTCCGGGGTCAACGTCCTGACTTTC.

This clonotype was detected a few times. This sequence joins TRBV5-6 and TRBJ2-1; the D is unclear. Germline values: CDR1 SGHDT, CDR2 YYEEEE. The V end was cut by 3 bases, the J end by 8 bases, with 18 bases between. The CDR3 has 15 amino acids. The CDR3 DNA is TGTGCCAGCAGCTCCACCCTGGAGAACCGTGATGAGCAGTTCTTC. As protein: CASSSTLENRDEQFF. The variable domain in full, with the rest retrieved from reference TRBV5-6 and TRBJ2-1, is DAGVTQSPTHLIKTRGQQVTLRCSPKSGHDTVSWYQQALGQGPQFIFQYYEEEERQRGNFPDRFSGHQFPNYSSELNVNALLLGDSALYLCASSSTLENRDEQFFGPGTRLTVL.

The chain combines TRBV28 with TRBJ2-7; 8 bases map to TRBD2. Germline CDR1 reads MDHEN; CDR2 reads SYDVKM. V gave up 3 bases and J gave up 6 bases; unmatched junction bases: 16. The CDR3 loop spans 17 amino acids. CDR3 protein: CASSFRYGGGRTGEQYF. The DNA of the CDR3 is TGTGCCAGCAGTTTCCGCTACGGGGGGGGGCGCACGGGCGAGCAGTACTTC.

The chain employs TRBV12-3 or TRBV12-4 and TRBJ1-4; D remains unclear. The CDR3 extends over 14 amino acids. Trimming shortened V by 2 bases and J by 0 bases, and 4 bases separated the two germline ends. CDR3 residues: CASSLLTTNEKLFF. CDR3 nucleotides: TGTGCCAGCAGTTTACTAACAACTAATGAAAAACTGTTTTTT.

In this sample, this clonotype turned up a few times. The chain links TRBV6-5 to TRBJ1-6, with TRBD1 as a possible D gene (5 bases). This CDR3 has 15 amino acids. Trimming shortened V by 0 bases and J by 5 bases, and 8 bases separated the two germline ends. CDR1 and CDR2 (germline): MNHEY, SVGAGI. The CDR3 DNA is TGTGCCAGCAGTTACTCAGCAGGGAATAATTCACCCCTCCACTTT. Translated: CASSYSAGNNSPLHF.

The chain uses TRBV7-2 and TRBJ1-1; perhaps TRBD1 as D (5 bases). This CDR3 is 14 amino acids long. Trimming took 2 bases from V and 5 from J, leaving 12 bases between them. The germline CDR1 and CDR2 sequences are SGHTA and FQGNSA. CDR3 nucleotide sequence: TGTGCCAGCAGCTTACTGGCAGGGTGGACTGAAGCTTTCTTT. This translates into CASSLLAGWTEAFF.

The chain links TRBV9 to TRBJ1-2, with no clear D. Trimming took 3 bases from V and 4 from J, leaving 13 bases between them. Germline V gives CDR1 SGDLS, CDR2 YYNGEE. This CDR3 has 14 residues. The CDR3 loop is CASSAQGVLYGYTF. The DNA of the CDR3 is TGTGCCAGCAGCGCCCAAGGAGTACTCTATGGCTACACCTTC.

The rearrangement uses TRBV5-1 and TRBJ2-3; D possibly corresponds to TRBD2 (6 bases). Trimming removed 4 bases at V and 4 bases at J, with 13 bases between. CDR1 SGHRS and CDR2 YFSETQ come from the germline V gene. The CDR3 loop spans 14 amino acids. The CDR3 DNA reads TGCGCCAGCAGCCCTGGGCGGGAATCAGATACGCAGTATTTT. Its translation is CASSPGRESDTQYF.

A few counts support this clonotype. V usage is TRBV10-3 and J usage is TRBJ2-1; D remains unclear. Germline lookup yields CDR1 ENHRY and CDR2 SYGVKD. V was cut by 9 bases and J by 6 bases, with 12 bases left in between. CDR3 length: 12 amino acids. CDR3 region: CAISTYRNEQFF. The DNA for the CDR3 is TGTGCCATATCGACCTACCGCAATGAGCAGTTCTTC.

This clonotype was observed a handful of times. The rearrangement uses TRBV2 and TRBJ1-5; 9 nucleotides align to TRBD1. V lost 4 bases, J lost 3 bases, and 10 bases stayed unmatched. CDR3 length equals 17 residues. Germline V gene lookup returns CDR1 SNHLY and CDR2 FYNNEI. The CDR3 here is CASSARPGQGNNQPQHF. DNA of the CDR3: TGTGCCAGCAGTGCCAGACCGGGACAGGGAAACAATCAGCCCCAGCATTTT.

This clonotype was picked up a small number of times. V and J are TRBV11-1 and TRBJ2-1; 11 bases agree with TRBD2. The V gene end was trimmed by 4 bases and the J gene end by 9 bases; junction bases not matched to a gene: 17. Germline CDR1 and CDR2: SGHAT and FQDESV (reference sequence). The CDR3 length is 18 residues. DNA of the CDR3: TGTGCCAGCAGCTCTAGTGGGTTATTACTAGCGGGAGACGGTGAGCAGTTCTTC. It codes for CASSSSGLLLAGDGEQFF.